These 28 T cell receptor beta chains were sequenced from one sample in a study of cytomegalovirus exposure and HLA in healthy donors. With 60 Vbeta and 13 Jbeta primers, the PCR was carried out. Here immunoSEQ multiplex PCR was the method, and the copy in TCRdb shows in-frame clones only, minus some. The profile shows 90,000 to 100,000 clones, 70% to 80% of them singletons. Sequenced material: PBMCs. The receptors shown here come from a female donor in good health and CMV-seronegative.

J is TRBJ1-1 and V is TRBV2; D is perhaps TRBD1 (6 bases). V lost 7 bases and J lost 9, with 12 bases in between. Germline V gene sequence: CDR1 SNHLY, CDR2 FYNNEI. CDR3 length equals 11 residues. The CDR3 nucleotides are TGTGCCAGCAACAGGGTCTGGAAAGCTTTCTTT. Its translation: CASNRVWKAFF.

This clone was counted only a few times. This chain links TRBV6-5 with TRBJ1-5, with a weak D call TRBD1 (6 bases). The CDR3 sequence is 15 residues long. Trimming pared 6 bases from V and 4 bases from J, leaving 16 bases between. Germline CDR1 reads MNHEY; CDR2 reads SVGAGI. The CDR3 spells CASSPGRGGNQPQHF. In DNA, the CDR3 is TGTGCCAGCAGCCCAGGCAGGGGCGGAAATCAGCCCCAGCATTTT.

In its sample, this clone was seen a few times. This chain joins TRBV6-6 and TRBJ2-7; TRBD2 matches at 8 bases. Unmatched junction bases numbered 12, after V lost 10 bases and J lost 4 bases. CDR1 is MNHNY, CDR2 SVGAGI, per germline (reference sequence). The CDR3 has 14 amino acids. The chain's CDR3 is CATRAGGLDYEQYF. Written as DNA, the CDR3 is TGTGCCACCCGGGCGGGGGGCTTGGATTACGAGCAGTACTTC.

The V and J genes are TRBV6-5 and TRBJ2-7; 7 positions match TRBD1. The CDR3 extends over 15 amino acids. V shed 0 bases, J shed 6 bases, and the junction held 8 bases outside the gene matches. Looked up from germline, CDR1 is MNHEY and CDR2 is SVGAGI. The CDR3 sequence is CASSYSLGGRGEQYF. DNA of the CDR3: TGTGCCAGCAGTTACTCCCTAGGGGGCCGCGGCGAGCAGTACTTC.

This sequence joins TRBV6-6 and TRBJ1-3; 9 bases are a match to TRBD1. V was clipped by 5 bases and J by 2 bases; unmatched bases: 1. Germline lookup yields CDR1 MNHNY and CDR2 SVGAGI (reference sequence). The CDR3 runs to 14 residues. CDR3 loop: CASSGDRAGNTIYF. In DNA form, the CDR3 reads TGTGCCAGCAGTGGGGACAGGGCTGGAAACACCATATATTTT.

This clone was seen just once. V gene TRBV5-1 combines with J gene TRBJ2-3; 8 positions match TRBD2. J gave up 0 bases and V 0 bases, and 3 bases lay outside the gene matches. The CDR3 sequence is 16 residues long. Germline V gene data show CDR1 as SGHRS and CDR2 as YFSETQ. The CDR3 DNA is TGCGCCAGCAGCTTGGTAGGACTAGCTAGCACAGATACGCAGTATTTT. Its translation: CASSLVGLASTDTQYF.

The J gene is TRBJ2-5, the V gene TRBV7-2; D is undetermined. This CDR3 has 14 residues. Trimming stripped 5 bases from V and 0 bases from J, with 10 bases between. The germline V gene encodes CDR1 SGHTA and CDR2 FQGNSA. CDR3 nucleotides: TGTGCCAGCAGCGCCGCCGGGTACCAAGAGACCCAGTACTTC. Translated, it gives CASSAAGYQETQYF. Looking up the rest from reference TRBV7-2 and TRBJ2-5 gives the full variable domain: GAGVSQSPSNKVTEKGKDVELRCDPISGHTALYWYRQSLGQGLEFLIYFQGNSAPDKSGLPSDRFSAERTGGSVSTLTIQRTQQEDSAVYLCASSAAGYQETQYFGPGTRLLVL.

The J gene is TRBJ2-7, the V gene TRBV6-6, with D perhaps TRBD2 (6 bases). The germline gives CDR1 MNHNY, CDR2 SVGAGI (reference sequence). Between the trimmed V and J ends, which lost 0 bases and 11 bases, there was a span of 14 bases. The CDR3 spans 13 residues. DNA for the CDR3: TGTGCCAGCAGTTACTCGAGACTAGACCAGGAGTACTTC. Its translation: CASSYSRLDQEYF.

The J gene is TRBJ1-4, the V gene TRBV11-3; D ambiguous. The V and J ends lost 0 bases and 8 bases respectively, with 4 bases between them. CDR1 is SGHNT, CDR2 YENEEA, per germline. The CDR3 is 12 amino acids. CDR3 nucleotide sequence: TGTGCCAGCAGCTTAGACCTAGAAAAACTGTTTTTT. It translates to CASSLDLEKLFF.

The chain has TRBV27 and TRBJ2-7, with 7 nucleotides matching TRBD2. The CDR3 length is 16 residues. CDR1 MNHEY and CDR2 SMNVEV come from the germline V gene (reference sequence). J was trimmed by 2 bases and V by 0 bases; bases with no gene match: 7. The DNA of the CDR3 is TGTGCCAGCAGTTTATCCCGAACGGGAGGCGCCTACGAGCAGTACTTC. It translates to CASSLSRTGGAYEQYF.

This clone occurred a few times. The J gene is TRBJ1-2, the V gene TRBV5-8; 7 bases align to TRBD1. Germline lookup yields CDR1 SGHTS and CDR2 YDEGEE. This CDR3 is built from 13 residues. The trim removed 5 bases at V and 8 bases at J, leaving 9 bases unmatched. The CDR3 region has the DNA TGTGCCAGCAGTTTCGACAGGGTCGAGGGCTACACCTTC. As protein: CASSFDRVEGYTF.

The chain combines TRBV5-3 with TRBJ2-7; 7 bases match TRBD2. TRBV5-3 is an ORF, with its function uncertain. The CDR3 sequence is 15 residues long. The ends lost 4 bases at V and 6 bases at J; junction bases unmatched: 13. The CDR3 nucleotides read TGTGCCAGAAGCATGGGCCAGGGAGGGATCTGCGAGCAGTACTTC. This gives the protein CARSMGQGGICEQYF.

The chain is built from TRBV19 and TRBJ2-5; 12 positions agree with TRBD2. The germline gives CDR1 LNHDA, CDR2 SQIVND (reference sequence). The V gene end was trimmed by 7 bases and the J gene end by 2 bases; junction bases not matched to a gene: 5. The CDR3 spans 15 residues. The DNA of the CDR3 is TGTGCCAGTAACCCGACTAGCGGGGGACAAGAGACCCAGTACTTC. Translating gives CASNPTSGGQETQYF.

The J gene is TRBJ1-4, the V gene TRBV9; 9 bases agree with TRBD1. CDR1 is SGDLS, CDR2 YYNGEE, per germline. V trimming: 3 bases; J trimming: 6 bases; junction bases outside the gene matches: 6. The CDR3 runs 15 residues. The CDR3 bases are TGTGCCAGCAGCGCCAGGACAGGGGAACATGAAAAACTGTTTTTT. Translation gives CASSARTGEHEKLFF.

This clone was seen only a few times. This chain uses TRBV4-2 with TRBJ2-7, with D possibly being TRBD2 (7 bases). CDR1 LGHNA and CDR2 YNFKEQ come from the germline V gene. Trimming removed 1 base from V and 0 bases from J, with 13 bases in between. CDR3 length: 16 residues. The CDR3 region has the DNA TGTGCCAGCAGCCAAGCCACGGGGGGCGACTCCTACGAGCAGTACTTC. This encodes CASSQATGGDSYEQYF.

This chain connects TRBV9 to TRBJ1-4; a possible D gene is TRBD1 (5 bases). Looked up from germline, CDR1 is SGDLS and CDR2 is YYNGEE. The CDR3 contains 15 residues. Trimming removed 0 bases at V and 4 bases at J, with 10 bases between. For the CDR3, the DNA is TGTGCCAGCAGCGTAGGCGGGGGTAGTAATGAAAAACTGTTTTTT. Translated, it gives CASSVGGGSNEKLFF.

This clone was counted between two and nine times. The rearrangement uses TRBV7-8 and TRBJ1-6, with D perhaps matching TRBD1 (5 bases). This CDR3 has 15 amino acids. The germline V and J ends were trimmed by 6 bases and 6 bases, with 15 bases remaining between them. Germline V gives CDR1 SGHVS, CDR2 FQNEAQ. The DNA of the CDR3 is TGTGCCAGCAGTCGGGGGGACCTCTTTAATTCACCCCTCCACTTT. Translation gives CASSRGDLFNSPLHF. Full variable domain (missing parts from reference TRBV7-8 and TRBJ1-6): GAGVSQSPRYKVAKRGQDVALRCDPISGHVSLFWYQQALGQGPEFLTYFQNEAQLDKSGLPSDRFFAERPEGSVSTLKIQRTQQEDSAVYLCASSRGDLFNSPLHFGNGTRLTVT.

J is TRBJ1-4 and V is TRBV28, with a weak D call TRBD1 (5 bases). The germline gives CDR1 MDHEN, CDR2 SYDVKM. The germline V and J ends were trimmed by 6 bases and 4 bases, with 21 bases remaining between them. The CDR3 runs 17 residues. The CDR3 spells CASSRHGGGRGNEKLFF. The CDR3 region has the DNA TGTGCCAGCAGCCGCCATGGGGGAGGACGGGGTAATGAAAAACTGTTTTTT.

In regard to this clone: The junction and the germline gene differ at one end; a read error may be behind it. The V and J genes are TRBV6-5 and TRBJ1-3; unclear D gene. Looked up from germline, CDR1 is MNHEY and CDR2 is SVGAGI. The CDR3 is 16 amino acids. CDR3 nucleotide sequence: TGTGCCAGCAGTTACTCGTTGGTCAACTCTGCAAACACCATATATTTT. This sequence encodes CASSYSLVNSANTIYF.

This clone showed up just once. The chain uses TRBV11-2 and TRBJ2-5; a possible D gene is TRBD1 (5 bases). Germline values: CDR1 SGHAT, CDR2 FQNNGV. This CDR3 is 14 amino acids long. Trimming took off 4 bases at V and 5 bases at J, with 14 bases between the two ends. The CDR3 here is CASSSSAWGETQYF. CDR3 DNA sequence: TGTGCCAGCAGCTCATCCGCCTGGGGCGAGACCCAGTACTTC.

This chain joins TRBV10-1 and TRBJ1-1; D may be TRBD1 (6 bases). V dropped 2 bases and J dropped 4 bases, with 20 bases sitting between them. This CDR3 comprises 17 residues. Per the germline V gene, CDR1 is WNHNN and CDR2 is SYGVQD (reference sequence). CDR3 protein: CASSETYRAGEGTEAFF. The CDR3 nucleotides are TGCGCCAGCAGTGAGACTTATCGGGCAGGGGAGGGCACTGAAGCTTTCTTT.

The V gene is TRBV10-1, the J gene TRBJ2-2; possibly TRBD1 for D (6 bases). The CDR3 extends over 15 amino acids. Between the trimmed V and J ends, which lost 2 bases and 0 bases, there was a span of 7 bases. Per the germline V gene, CDR1 is WNHNN and CDR2 is SYGVQD (reference sequence). In DNA form, the CDR3 reads TGCGCCAGCAGTGAGGGACAGTCGAACACCGGGGAGCTGTTTTTT. Translation: CASSEGQSNTGELFF.

V and J are TRBV7-2 and TRBJ1-1, with unresolved D. The CDR3 extends over 12 amino acids. Germline V lookup: CDR1 SGHTA, CDR2 FQGNSA. V dropped 3 bases and J dropped 6 bases, with 8 bases sitting between them. The CDR3 DNA follows: TGTGCCAGCAGCTTGTTTCCTGCTGAAGCTTTCTTT. Protein product: CASSLFPAEAFF. The full variable domain, in which reference TRBV7-2 and TRBJ1-1 provide the parts outside the CDR3, is GAGVSQSPSNKVTEKGKDVELRCDPISGHTALYWYRQSLGQGLEFLIYFQGNSAPDKSGLPSDRFSAERTGGSVSTLTIQRTQQEDSAVYLCASSLFPAEAFFGQGTRLTVV.

The CDR3 is CASSQWQGGSEAFF. CDR3 sequence (DNA): TGTGCCAGCAGCCAATGGCAGGGGGGCTCTGAAGCTTTCTTT. This chain uses TRBV16 with TRBJ1-1; 7 bases are shared with TRBD1. The V gene's germline CDR1 is KGHSY and CDR2 FQNENV. The CDR3 runs to 14 residues. The V gene end was trimmed by 1 base and the J gene end by 6 bases; junction bases not matched to a gene: 5.

V usage is TRBV5-4 and J usage is TRBJ2-7, with TRBD1 matching over 7 bases. Trimming cost V 3 bases and J 5 bases; bases outside gene matches: 14. CDR3 length: 16 residues. Germline V gene sequence: CDR1 SGHNT, CDR2 YYREEE (reference sequence). DNA for the CDR3: TGTGCCAGCAGCTCACGCTACGAGGGGGCTCGGAACGAGCAGTACTTC. Translating it yields CASSSRYEGARNEQYF.

This chain joins TRBV28 and TRBJ1-1, with a tentative D call TRBD1 (6 bases). CDR3 length: 17 amino acids. CDR1 is MDHEN, CDR2 SYDVKM, per germline. The germline V and J ends were trimmed by 2 bases and 0 bases, with 16 bases remaining between them. Written as DNA, the CDR3 is TGTGCCAGCAGTTTAATGGTGGGGGCCGGGATGAACACTGAAGCTTTCTTT. This gives the protein CASSLMVGAGMNTEAFF.

The chain links TRBV7-2 to TRBJ2-3; D is ambiguous. CDR1 and CDR2 (germline): SGHTA, FQGNSA. The CDR3 extends over 11 amino acids. V dropped 7 bases and J dropped 6 bases, with 8 bases sitting between them. In DNA form, the CDR3 reads TGTGCCAGCACCTCCGTGGATACGCAGTATTTT. It is translated as CASTSVDTQYF. Filled out from reference TRBV7-2 and TRBJ2-3, the complete variable domain reads GAGVSQSPSNKVTEKGKDVELRCDPISGHTALYWYRQSLGQGLEFLIYFQGNSAPDKSGLPSDRFSAERTGGSVSTLTIQRTQQEDSAVYLCASTSVDTQYFGPGTRLTVL.

In nucleotides, the CDR3 is TGTGCCAGCAGCTTATGGGGACAGGGAGGGTTCTACGAGCAGTACTTC. Translated: CASSLWGQGGFYEQYF. This chain joins TRBV7-9 and TRBJ2-7; the match to TRBD1 covers 9 bases. The CDR3 runs to 16 residues. Germline V lookup: CDR1 SEHNR, CDR2 FQNEAQ (reference sequence). V trimming: 2 bases; J trimming: 3 bases; junction bases outside the gene matches: 8.